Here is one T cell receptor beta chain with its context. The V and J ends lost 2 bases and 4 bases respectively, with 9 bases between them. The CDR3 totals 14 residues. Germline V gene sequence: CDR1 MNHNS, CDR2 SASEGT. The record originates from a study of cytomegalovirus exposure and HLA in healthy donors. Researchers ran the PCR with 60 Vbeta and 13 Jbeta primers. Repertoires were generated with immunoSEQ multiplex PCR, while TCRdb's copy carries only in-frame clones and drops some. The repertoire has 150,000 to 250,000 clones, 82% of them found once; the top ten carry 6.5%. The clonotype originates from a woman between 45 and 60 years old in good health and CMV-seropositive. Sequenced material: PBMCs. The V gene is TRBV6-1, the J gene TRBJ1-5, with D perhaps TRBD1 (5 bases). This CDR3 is CASSESGGNQPQHF. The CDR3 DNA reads TGTGCCAGCAGTGAATCCGGGGGGAATCAGCCCCAGCATTTT.